This TCR beta chain was sequenced during a study of cytomegalovirus exposure and HLA in healthy donors. Measured with immunoSEQ multiplex PCR; TCRdb has only the in-frame clones, and not every one. The top ten hold roughly 5.4% of the sample, which has fewer than 250,000 clones, around four fifths seen once. Sequencing input: PBMCs. The TCR sequence derives from a woman between 18 and 29 years old in good health and CMV-seronegative.

CDR3 coding DNA: TGTGCCAGCTCACCGGCTCGGGGGGGCACAGATACGCAGTATTTT. It codes for CASSPARGGTDTQYF. The chain links TRBV18 to TRBJ2-3, with 7 bases aligning to TRBD2. V gave up 3 bases and J gave up 1 base; unmatched junction bases: 4. The CDR3 is made up of 15 amino acids. CDR1 and CDR2 (germline): KGHSH, LQKENI.